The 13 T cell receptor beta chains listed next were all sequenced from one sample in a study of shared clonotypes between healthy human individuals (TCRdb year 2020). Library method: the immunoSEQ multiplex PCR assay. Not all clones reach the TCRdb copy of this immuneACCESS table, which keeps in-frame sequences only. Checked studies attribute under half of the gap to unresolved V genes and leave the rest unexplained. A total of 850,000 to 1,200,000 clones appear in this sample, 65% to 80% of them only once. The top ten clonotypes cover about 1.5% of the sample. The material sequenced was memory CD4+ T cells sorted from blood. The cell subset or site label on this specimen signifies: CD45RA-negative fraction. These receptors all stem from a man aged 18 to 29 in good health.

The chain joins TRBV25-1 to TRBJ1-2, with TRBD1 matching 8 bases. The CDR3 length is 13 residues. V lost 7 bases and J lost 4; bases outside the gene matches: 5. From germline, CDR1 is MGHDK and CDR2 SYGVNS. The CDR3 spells CASTYGQGYGYTF. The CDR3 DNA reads TGTGCCAGCACCTACGGACAGGGCTATGGCTACACCTTC.

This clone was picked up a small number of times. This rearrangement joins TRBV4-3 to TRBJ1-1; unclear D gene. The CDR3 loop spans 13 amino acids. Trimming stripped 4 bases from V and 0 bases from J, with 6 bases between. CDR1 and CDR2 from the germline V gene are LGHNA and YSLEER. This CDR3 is CASSLEMNTEAFF. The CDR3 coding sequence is TGCGCCAGCAGCCTCGAAATGAACACTGAAGCTTTCTTT.

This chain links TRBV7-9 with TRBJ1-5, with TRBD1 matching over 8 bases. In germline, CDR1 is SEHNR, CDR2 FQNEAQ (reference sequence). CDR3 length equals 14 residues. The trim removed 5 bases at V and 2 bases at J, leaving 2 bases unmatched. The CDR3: CASSPQGGNQPQHF. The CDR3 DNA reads TGTGCCAGCAGCCCACAGGGGGGCAATCAGCCCCAGCATTTT.

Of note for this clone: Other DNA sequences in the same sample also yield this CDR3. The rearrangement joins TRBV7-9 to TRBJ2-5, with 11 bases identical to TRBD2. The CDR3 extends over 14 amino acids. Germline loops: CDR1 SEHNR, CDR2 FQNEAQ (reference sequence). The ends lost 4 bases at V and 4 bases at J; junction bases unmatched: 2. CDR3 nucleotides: TGTGCCAGCAGCTCCGGACTAGCGGGAGAGACCCAGTACTTC. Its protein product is CASSSGLAGETQYF. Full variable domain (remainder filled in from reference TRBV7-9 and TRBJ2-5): DTGVSQNPRHKITKRGQNVTFRCDPISEHNRLYWYRQTLGQGPEFLTYFQNEAQLEKSRLLSDRFSAERPKGSFSTLEIQRTEQGDSAMYLCASSSGLAGETQYFGPGTRLLVL.

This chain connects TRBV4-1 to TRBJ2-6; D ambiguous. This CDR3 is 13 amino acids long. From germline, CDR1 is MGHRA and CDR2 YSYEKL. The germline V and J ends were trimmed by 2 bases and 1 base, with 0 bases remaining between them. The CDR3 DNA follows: TGCGCCAGCAGCCAATCTGGGGCCAACGTCCTGACTTTC. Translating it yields CASSQSGANVLTF.

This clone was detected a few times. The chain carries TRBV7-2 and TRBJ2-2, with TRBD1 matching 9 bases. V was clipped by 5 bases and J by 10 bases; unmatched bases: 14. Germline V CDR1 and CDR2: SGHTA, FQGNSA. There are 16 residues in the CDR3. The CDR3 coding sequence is TGTGCCAGCAGCCCGGGACAGGGAAGGGGGACCATGGAGCTGTTTTTT. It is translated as CASSPGQGRGTMELFF. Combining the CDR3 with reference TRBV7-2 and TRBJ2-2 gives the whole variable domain GAGVSQSPSNKVTEKGKDVELRCDPISGHTALYWYRQSLGQGLEFLIYFQGNSAPDKSGLPSDRFSAERTGGSVSTLTIQRTQQEDSAVYLCASSPGQGRGTMELFFGEGSRLTVL.

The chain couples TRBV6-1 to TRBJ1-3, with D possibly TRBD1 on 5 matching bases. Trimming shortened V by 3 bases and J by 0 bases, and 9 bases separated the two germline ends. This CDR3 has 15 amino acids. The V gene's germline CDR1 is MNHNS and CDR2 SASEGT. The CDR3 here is CASSDLGPSGNTIYF. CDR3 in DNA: TGTGCCAGCAGTGATCTGGGGCCCTCTGGAAACACCATATATTTT.

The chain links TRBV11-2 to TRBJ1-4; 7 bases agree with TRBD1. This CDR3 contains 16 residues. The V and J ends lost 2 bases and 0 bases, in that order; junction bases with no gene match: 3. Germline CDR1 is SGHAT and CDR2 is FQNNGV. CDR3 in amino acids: CASSLTTGATNEKLFF. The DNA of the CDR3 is TGTGCCAGCAGCTTAACTACAGGGGCAACTAATGAAAAACTGTTTTTT.

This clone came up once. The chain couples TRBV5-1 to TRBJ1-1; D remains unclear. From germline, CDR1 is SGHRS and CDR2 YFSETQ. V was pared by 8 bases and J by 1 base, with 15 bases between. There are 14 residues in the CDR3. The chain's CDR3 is CASQPGSGNTEAFF. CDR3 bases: TGCGCCAGTCAGCCAGGTTCAGGGAACACTGAAGCTTTCTTT.

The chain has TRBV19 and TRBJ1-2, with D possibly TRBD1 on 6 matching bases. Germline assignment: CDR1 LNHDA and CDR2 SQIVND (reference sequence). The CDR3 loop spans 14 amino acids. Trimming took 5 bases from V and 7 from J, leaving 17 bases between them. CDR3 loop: CASSGARGLSGYTF. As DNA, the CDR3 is TGTGCCAGTAGTGGCGCCAGGGGTTTGAGTGGCTACACCTTC.

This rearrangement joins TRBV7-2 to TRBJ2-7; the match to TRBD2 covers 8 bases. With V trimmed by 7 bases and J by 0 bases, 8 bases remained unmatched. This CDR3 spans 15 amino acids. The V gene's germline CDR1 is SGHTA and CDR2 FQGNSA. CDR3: CASTLTGLASYEQYF. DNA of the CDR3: TGTGCCAGCACCCTAACCGGACTAGCCTCCTACGAGCAGTACTTC.

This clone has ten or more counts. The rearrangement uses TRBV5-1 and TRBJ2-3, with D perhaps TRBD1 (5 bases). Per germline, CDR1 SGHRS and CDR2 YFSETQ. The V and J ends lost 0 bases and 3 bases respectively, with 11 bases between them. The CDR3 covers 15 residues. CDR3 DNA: TGCGCCAGCAGCTTGGAGGGGTTTGGTACAGATACGCAGTATTTT. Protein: CASSLEGFGTDTQYF.

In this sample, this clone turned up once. The CDR3 nucleotides are TGTGCCAGCAGCTTGAGGAGTAGTGCAGATACGCAGTATTTT. Translated, it gives CASSLRSSADTQYF. The V gene is TRBV5-4, the J gene TRBJ2-3; unclear D gene. Germline lookup yields CDR1 SGHNT and CDR2 YYREEE (reference sequence). V was clipped by 1 base and J by 4 bases, with 10 bases between them. The CDR3 is made up of 14 amino acids.